The source of this T cell receptor (beta chain) is a study of cytomegalovirus exposure and HLA in healthy donors. The germline gives CDR1 SEHNR, CDR2 FQNEAQ (reference sequence). The V gene lost 5 bases and the J gene lost 5 bases, with 13 bases spanning the gap. The CDR3 sequence is 14 residues long. Both 60 Vbeta primers and 13 Jbeta primers went into the PCR. TCRdb's table, derived via immunoSEQ multiplex PCR, lists solely in-frame clones and lacks some. The repertoire has fewer than 150,000 clones, roughly three quarters of them found once; the top ten carry 2.5% to 3.5%. Material: PBMCs. This receptor was identified in a man aged 35-49 years in good health and CMV-seronegative. The chain employs TRBV7-9 and TRBJ1-5; D may be TRBD1 (6 bases). CDR3 loop: CASSLGTQDQPQHF. The CDR3 region has the DNA TGTGCCAGCAGCCTCGGGACACAAGATCAGCCCCAGCATTTT. The full variable domain, in which reference TRBV7-9 and TRBJ1-5 provide the parts outside the CDR3, is DTGVSQNPRHKITKRGQNVTFRCDPISEHNRLYWYRQTLGQGPEFLTYFQNEAQLEKSRLLSDRFSAERPKGSFSTLEIQRTEQGDSAMYLCASSLGTQDQPQHFGDGTRLSIL.